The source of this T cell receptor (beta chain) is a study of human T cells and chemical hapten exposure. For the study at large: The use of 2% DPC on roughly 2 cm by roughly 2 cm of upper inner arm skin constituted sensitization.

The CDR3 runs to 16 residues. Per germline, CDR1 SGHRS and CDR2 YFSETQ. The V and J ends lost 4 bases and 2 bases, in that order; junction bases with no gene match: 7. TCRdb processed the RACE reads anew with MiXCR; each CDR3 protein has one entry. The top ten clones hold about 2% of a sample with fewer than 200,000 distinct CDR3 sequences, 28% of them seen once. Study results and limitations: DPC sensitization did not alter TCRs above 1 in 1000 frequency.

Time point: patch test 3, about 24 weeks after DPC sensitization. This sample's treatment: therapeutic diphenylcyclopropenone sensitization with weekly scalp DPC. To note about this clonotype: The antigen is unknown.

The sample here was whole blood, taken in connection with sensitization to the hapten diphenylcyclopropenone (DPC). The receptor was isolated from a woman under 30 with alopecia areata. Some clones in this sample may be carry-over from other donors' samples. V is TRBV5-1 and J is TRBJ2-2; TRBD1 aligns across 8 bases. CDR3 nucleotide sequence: TGCGCCAGCAGCCATGGACAGGGAGTCAACACCGGGGAGCTGTTTTTT. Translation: CASSHGQGVNTGELFF.